This T cell receptor beta chain was sequenced during a study of cytomegalovirus exposure and HLA in healthy donors (dated by TCRdb to 2015 to 2018). Background for the entire study: In an earlier analysis of under 750 of the donors, around 300 Gb of sequence data and 120 million or so unique TCR beta sequences from 180 million or so T cells were reported. The aim of the study was to test whether cataloging public T cell receptors could identify signatures of past pathogen exposure. The study combined high-throughput TCR immunosequencing, statistical association of individual TCRs with disease status, and machine learning to predict cytomegalovirus infection status. Along with the roughly 670-subject first cohort, a separate validation cohort of around 120 different subjects was used. Of the 300 to 500 genotyped donors, approximately 81% were placed in the genetic ancestry cluster associated with self-reported Caucasian donors. Roughly 5 DR-DQ haplotypes were treated as single units for association and clustering because of strong linkage in the cohort. Typing coverage differed by locus: A, B, C, DRB1 and DQB1 were typed in about 620-630 donors, DQA1 in 522, DPA1 in approximately 610, and DPB1 in 400 to 480. Donor age, sex, ethnicity and CMV serostatus were compiled together with the repertoire data. The study profiled the T cell repertoires of 500 to 800 subjects by immunosequencing and related them to cytomegalovirus serostatus. A later analysis re-examined previously published TCR beta repertoires from more than 600 donors and added high-resolution HLA genotyping to investigate patterns of TCR occurrence. A later genetic analysis used genome-wide SNP genotypes for about three fifths of the 666 donors, treating that subset as a discovery cohort. Among around 400 genotyped donors of the cohort, an average of approximately 240,000 unique TCR beta nucleotide sequences was sequenced per donor, of which roughly 17% were non-productive. Every discovery cohort repertoire had been produced on one sequencing platform. Both class I and class II loci were covered by HLA typing, at four-digit resolution. Roughly 300 gigabases of sequencing data and around 80 million unique TCR sequences made up an early release that covered approximately 650 HLA-typed donors. An earlier analysis of 587 of the donors used high-throughput TCR beta sequencing to judge whether each TCR beta V gene segment behaved as functional or pseudogenic. In the later analysis, no new phenotypic data were used to find candidate immune exposures; instead, reliance was placed on TCR beta sequences and their occurrence across donors. Study-wide conclusions, independent of this receptor: A later analysis found that HLA-associated TCR beta chains were more clonally expanded and had lower generation probabilities than equally common non-associated chains. Three of the identified cytomegalovirus-associated TCR beta chains were confirmed in vitro to be specific for cytomegalovirus antigens. In an earlier analysis of a few hundred of the donors, most TCR beta V segments were observed in productive rearrangements about 90% or about 30% of the time, broadly matching IMGT annotations. The cohort was sequenced for TCR beta chains only, and without alpha or paired-chain data the features that could be detected were limited. According to a later analysis, most CMV-associated TCR beta chains appeared to be HLA-restricted, and the HLA associations seemed to be driven largely by CMV exposure. The study gave a list of under 200 TCR beta chains associated with cytomegalovirus. Because HLA typing was unavailable for some donors at each locus, only the typed subset was used in association tests. According to the authors, the approach could potentially be generalized to other disease states and immunological phenotypes. Immune exposure information for the cohort was limited to CMV serostatus. A later analysis found that TCR association rates varied across HLA loci, with DRB1 alleles showing the most associated TCRs and HLA-C alleles the fewest. A further reported finding was that TCR beta sequences accurately predicted the HLA-A and HLA-B alleles for most subjects in the first cohort. According to a later genetic analysis, donors in an Asian-associated ancestry cluster had fewer N-insertions in productive TCRs than the approximately 650-donor mean. Strong co-occurrence of HLA alleles, especially DR and DQ, made assigning TCR associations to individual alleles difficult. Presence/absence analyses assumed roughly uniform sequencing depth across donors, an assumption that may not hold. Because counts were too low, about 18 rarely observed V segments, including chromosome 9 orphons, were left out of the earlier analysis of about 500 of the donors. A cluster of highly shared sequence variants was judged likely to represent a technical artifact of the sequencing pipeline. Because the 87-base-pair reads could not distinguish some IMGT-functional V segments, including TRBV6-2 and TRBV6-3, those segments were excluded. In a later genetic analysis, a missense DCLRE1C variant was associated with V-gene and J-gene trimming of TCR beta chains, and the association was replicated in an independent cohort. Linkage disequilibrium might explain the correlated functional status among segregating V segments, but an unknown experimental factor could not be ruled out. The classifier was reported to diagnose cytomegalovirus status with high specificity and sensitivity in both the original and validation cohorts. Across donors, most TCR sequences were observed very rarely, whereas some public TCRs were present in many individuals. According to a later analysis, parvovirus B19, influenza, CMV and Epstein-Barr virus appeared linked to several top co-occurrence clusters. A later analysis associated 15,000 to 20,000 TCR beta sequences with specific HLA alleles at a false discovery rate of 0.05.

The library was built by means of the immunoSEQ multiplex PCR assay. The multiplex PCR relied on a mix of 60 forward primers for TCR Vbeta segments and 13 reverse primers for TCR Jbeta segments. The CDR3 region of rearranged TCR beta genes was amplified from genomic DNA with a multiplex PCR assay. The amplified TCR beta libraries were sequenced on the Illumina HiSeq System as 87-base-pair reads. The authors processed their data as follows. Across the roughly 600 repertoires, a later analysis counted some 80 million unique TCR beta chains, 9.5 million to 13 million of which were shared by at least two donors. To remove PCR and sequencing errors, raw reads were error-corrected and collapsed into unique sequences using a nearest-neighbor algorithm that merged closely related sequences. CDR3 sequences were aligned to IMGT reference sequences to assign V, D and J gene segments. For a sequence to be retained, at least a six-nucleotide match to both a V gene segment and a J gene segment was required. Rearrangements were called productive when the CDR3 lacked stop codons and stayed in frame with V and J; all others were non-productive. CDR3 was defined by IMGT convention, running from the second conserved V-encoded cysteine to the conserved J-encoded phenylalanine. The earlier analysis of around 640 of the donors excluded sequences that lacked an unambiguous match to a single V gene segment. In an earlier analysis of several hundred of the donors, V segments were called functional above 56.7% productive rearrangements and were called segregating when the between-donor standard deviation exceeded 5%. A statistical classification framework was built to diagnose cytomegalovirus status from the catalog of TCR beta chain sequences. V and J gene assignment, in a later analysis, came from comparing TCR nucleotide sequences with IMGT/GENE-DB human TR gene sequences. Using the TCRdist pipeline, a later analysis assigned CDR3 sequences along with most-parsimonious VDJ recombination scenarios. In a later analysis, each TCR beta chain was defined by its CDR3 amino acid sequence together with its V-gene family, and reads lacking a unique V-gene family were excluded. To address suspected cross-contamination and a sequencing artifact, a later analysis removed some 620 highly shared, low-generation-probability nucleotide sequences. For each public chain, a later analysis derived a clonal expansion index from normalized ranks of inferred template counts within each repertoire. Generation probabilities in a later analysis came from a VDJ recombination model fitted to out-of-frame rearrangements, and those results were checked against IGoR. A later analysis scored TCR-TCR, TCR-HLA and TCR-CMV co-occurrence with hypergeometric tests, applying a repertoire-size bias correction to TCR pairs. A later analysis estimated false discovery rates by permuting HLA or CMV assignments 20 times. In a later analysis, co-occurring TCRs were grouped using DBSCAN, and TCRdist sequence similarity was added for clustering within HLA-allele-positive subsets. Repertoires with fewer than 30,000 or more than 120,000 public chains, plus five repertoires with anomalous nucleotide sharing, were excluded from co-occurrence clustering. The table comes from immuneACCESS by way of TCRdb, which keeps in-frame sequences with V and J called. Part of the clones is missing from these tables; in studies checked, under half for an unresolved V gene and the rest for unknown reasons. That table is the source of V, J and clone size, and D and trimming were worked out from the DNA. The sample table records over 100,000 clones; roughly 69% of these occur just once. The ten top clones hold 2.2% of the sample.

As concerns this clone: It lacks a known antigen. Base quality data are lacking; no much larger clone is found one base away.

V lost 6 bases and J lost 8 bases, and the count of bases not matched to a germline gene is 6. CDR1 and CDR2 are read off the germline V gene (reference sequence) as PRHDT and FYEKMQ. The CDR3 spans 13 residues, from the cysteine through the phenylalanine. Just CDR3 DNA is preserved here, 39 bases in frame from base 1. In total, around 600 healthy bone marrow donors made up the cohort. At the time of sampling, every cohort member was nominally healthy, though immune exposures that went unrecorded were likely present. The donor tested CMV seronegative, placing the donor among the 350 to 400 seronegative members of the cohort. Each donor provided a peripheral blood sample, and peripheral blood mononuclear cells were used for TCR beta sequencing. The Qiagen DNeasy Blood Extraction Kit was used to extract genomic DNA from the blood cell samples.

This clonotype originated in a woman between 25 and 40 years old in good health and CMV-seronegative. The rearrangement combines TRBV13 with TRBJ2-1; TRBD2 agrees with 8 junctional bases. Material: PBMCs. The CDR3 corresponds to CASSRSGSYEQFF. The DNA sequence reads TGTGCCAGCAGTCGCAGCGGGAGCTATGAGCAGTTCTTC.